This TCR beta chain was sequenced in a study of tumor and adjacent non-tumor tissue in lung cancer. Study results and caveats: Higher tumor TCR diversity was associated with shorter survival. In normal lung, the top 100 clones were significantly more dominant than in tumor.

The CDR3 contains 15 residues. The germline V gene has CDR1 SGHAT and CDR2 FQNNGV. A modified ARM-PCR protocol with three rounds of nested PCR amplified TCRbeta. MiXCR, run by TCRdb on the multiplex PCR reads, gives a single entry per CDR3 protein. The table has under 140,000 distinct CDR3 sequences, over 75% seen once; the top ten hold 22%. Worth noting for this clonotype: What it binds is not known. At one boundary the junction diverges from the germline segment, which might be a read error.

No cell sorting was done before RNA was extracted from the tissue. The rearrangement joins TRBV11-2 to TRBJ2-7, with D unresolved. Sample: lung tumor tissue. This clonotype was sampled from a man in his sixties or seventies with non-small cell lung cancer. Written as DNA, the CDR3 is TGTGCCAACAGCTTAGTCTTTATGTCCTCCTACGAGCATTACTTC. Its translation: CANSLVFMSSYEHYF.